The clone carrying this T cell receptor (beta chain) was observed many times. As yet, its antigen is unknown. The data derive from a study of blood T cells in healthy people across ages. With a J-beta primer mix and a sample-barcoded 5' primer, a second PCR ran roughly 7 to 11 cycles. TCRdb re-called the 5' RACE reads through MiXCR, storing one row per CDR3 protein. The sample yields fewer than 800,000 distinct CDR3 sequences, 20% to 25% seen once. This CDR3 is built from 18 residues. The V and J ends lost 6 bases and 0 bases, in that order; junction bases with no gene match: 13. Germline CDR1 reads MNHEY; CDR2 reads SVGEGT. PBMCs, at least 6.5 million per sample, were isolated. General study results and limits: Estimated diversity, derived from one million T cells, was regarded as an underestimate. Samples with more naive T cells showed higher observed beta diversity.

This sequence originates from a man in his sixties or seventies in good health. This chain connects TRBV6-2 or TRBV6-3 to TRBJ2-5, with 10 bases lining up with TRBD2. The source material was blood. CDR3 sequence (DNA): TGTGCCAGCAGCAAAAGACTAGCGGGCCTGACGTACCAAGAGACCCAGTACTTC. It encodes CASSKRLAGLTYQETQYF.